A single sample gave rise to the 4 T cell receptor beta chains below, sequenced in a study of blood T cell repertoires in COVID-19. Using immunoSEQ multiplex PCR, the repertoire was profiled, and TCRdb retains in-frame clones only, with some absent. The sample carries some 300,000 clones, more than 75% recorded once. The specimen was PBMCs or T cells enriched from blood (not recorded which). Source of these receptors: a woman aged 55-75 years in a cohort exposed to, infected with or recovered from COVID-19 (not recorded which).

This chain uses TRBV7-8 with TRBJ1-3; the D gene is possibly TRBD1 (6 bases). This CDR3 region has 15 residues. Germline CDR1 is SGHVS and CDR2 is FQNEAQ. Between the trimmed V and J ends, which lost 6 bases and 0 bases, there was a span of 12 bases. CDR3 residues: CASRRTGFSGNTIYF. The CDR3 nucleotides are TGTGCCAGCAGACGAACAGGGTTCTCTGGAAACACCATATATTTT.

This clone has a count of ten or more. The chain employs TRBV6-1 and TRBJ1-1, with 7 bases identical to TRBD1. Germline V CDR1 and CDR2: MNHNS, SASEGT. The ends lost 3 bases at V and 4 bases at J; junction bases unmatched: 2. The CDR3 consists of 13 residues. The CDR3 is CASSDRDSTEAFF. In DNA, the CDR3 is TGTGCCAGCAGTGACCGGGACAGCACTGAAGCTTTCTTT.

The V call is TRBV7-3, the J call TRBJ2-1; 7 bases are a match to TRBD1. V dropped 3 bases and J dropped 5; count of bases not matched to a gene: 7. The CDR3 loop spans 15 amino acids. Per germline, CDR1 SGHTA and CDR2 FQGTGA. CDR3 in amino acids: CASSFNPTGNNEQFF. In nucleotides, the CDR3 is TGTGCCAGCAGCTTCAACCCGACAGGGAACAATGAGCAGTTCTTC.

The chain combines TRBV5-6 with TRBJ2-1; 7 bases map to TRBD2. The CDR3 spans 16 residues. V gave up 0 bases and J gave up 4 bases; unmatched junction bases: 7. Germline V gene lookup returns CDR1 SGHDT and CDR2 YYEEEE. This CDR3 reads CASSLDAGVRYNEQFF. DNA of the CDR3: TGTGCCAGCAGCTTGGATGCGGGAGTACGATACAATGAGCAGTTCTTC.